This T cell receptor (beta chain) was sequenced during a study of blood T cell repertoires in COVID-19. The wider study: COVID-19 samples from acute and convalescent phases originated in the United States, Italy and Spain. PBMCs, B-cell-depleted T cells, or T cells were the source of the cDNA or gDNA that made up the material.

Authors' processing steps: Counts of nucleated cells, estimated from reference gene primer amplification, were obtained. Sequencing was performed with immunoSEQ multiplex PCR; in TCRdb, only in-frame clones are kept and a portion is missing. For V, J and clone size, that table is used; D and trimming come from the DNA. The table lists approximately 290,000 clones, about 86% of them singletons. Seattle patients were enrolled while actively infected and followed longitudinally. The germline V gene encodes CDR1 MNHEY and CDR2 SMNVEV (reference sequence). This CDR3 has 17 residues. Trimming left V 5 bases short and J 0 bases short, with 18 bases between.

This clonotype originated in a person aged 65-85 years with COVID-19, enrolled during active disease. The V call is TRBV27, the J call TRBJ2-3; D is perhaps TRBD2 (5 bases). The sequenced sample consisted of peripheral blood. The CDR3 spells CASSGGLKFSSTDTQYF. CDR3 bases: TGTGCCAGCAGTGGCGGGTTGAAGTTCTCTAGCACAGATACGCAGTATTTT.